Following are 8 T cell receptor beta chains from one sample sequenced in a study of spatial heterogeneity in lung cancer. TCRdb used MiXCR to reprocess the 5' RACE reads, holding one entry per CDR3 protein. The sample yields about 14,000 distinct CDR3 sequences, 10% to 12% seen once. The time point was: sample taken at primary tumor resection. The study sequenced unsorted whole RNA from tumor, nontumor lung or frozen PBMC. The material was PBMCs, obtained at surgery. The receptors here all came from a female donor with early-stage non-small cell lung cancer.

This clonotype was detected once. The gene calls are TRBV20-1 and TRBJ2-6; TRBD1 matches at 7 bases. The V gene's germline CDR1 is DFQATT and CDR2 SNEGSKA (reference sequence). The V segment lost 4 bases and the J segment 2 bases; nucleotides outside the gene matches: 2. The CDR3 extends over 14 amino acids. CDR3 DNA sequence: TGCAGTGCTACAGACAGGGCTGGGGCCAACGTCCTGACTTTC. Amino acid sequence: CSATDRAGANVLTF.

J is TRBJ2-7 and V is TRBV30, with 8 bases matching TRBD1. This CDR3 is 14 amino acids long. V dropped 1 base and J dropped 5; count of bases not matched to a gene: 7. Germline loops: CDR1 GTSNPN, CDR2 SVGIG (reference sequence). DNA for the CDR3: TGTGCCTGGAGTGCCGGGACAGGTCTCCACGAGCAGTACTTC. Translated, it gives CAWSAGTGLHEQYF.

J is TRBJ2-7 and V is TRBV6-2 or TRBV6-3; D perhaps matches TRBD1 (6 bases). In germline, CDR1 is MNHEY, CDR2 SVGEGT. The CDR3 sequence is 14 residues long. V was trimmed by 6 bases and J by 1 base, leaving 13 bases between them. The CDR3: CASSSDSLSYEQYF. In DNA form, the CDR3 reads TGTGCCAGCAGCTCGGACAGTCTTTCCTACGAGCAGTACTTC.

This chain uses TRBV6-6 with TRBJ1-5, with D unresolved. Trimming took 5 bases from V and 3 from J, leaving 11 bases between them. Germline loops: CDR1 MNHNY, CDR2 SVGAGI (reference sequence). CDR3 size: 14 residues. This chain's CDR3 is CASSSWGFNQPQHF. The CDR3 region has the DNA TGTGCCAGCAGTAGCTGGGGTTTCAATCAGCCCCAGCATTTT.

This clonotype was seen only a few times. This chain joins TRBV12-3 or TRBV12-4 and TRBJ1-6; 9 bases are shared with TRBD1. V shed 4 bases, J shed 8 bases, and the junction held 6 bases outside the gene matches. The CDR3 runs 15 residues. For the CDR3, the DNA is TGTGCCAGCAGTTCGACCGGGACAGGGTATTCACCCCTCCACTTT. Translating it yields CASSSTGTGYSPLHF.

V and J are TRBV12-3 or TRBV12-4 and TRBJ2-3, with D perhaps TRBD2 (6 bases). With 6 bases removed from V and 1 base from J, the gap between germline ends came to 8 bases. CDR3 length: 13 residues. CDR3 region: CASREGRTDTQYF. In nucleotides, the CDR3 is TGTGCCAGCAGGGAGGGTCGCACAGATACGCAGTATTTT.

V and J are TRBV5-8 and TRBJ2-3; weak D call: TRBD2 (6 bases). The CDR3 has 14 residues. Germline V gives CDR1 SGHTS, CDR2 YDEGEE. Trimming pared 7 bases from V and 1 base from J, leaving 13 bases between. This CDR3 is CASLRWGGTDTQYF. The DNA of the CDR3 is TGTGCCAGCCTCCGGTGGGGGGGCACAGATACGCAGTATTTT.

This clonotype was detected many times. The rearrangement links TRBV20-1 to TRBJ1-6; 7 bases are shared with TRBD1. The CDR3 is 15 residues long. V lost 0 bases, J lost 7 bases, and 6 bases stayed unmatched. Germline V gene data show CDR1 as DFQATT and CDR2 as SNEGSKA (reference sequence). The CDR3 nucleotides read TGCAGTGCTAGAGAGCTCAGGACAGGAAATTCACCCCTCCACTTT. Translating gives CSARELRTGNSPLHF.